One and the same sample provided the 26 T cell receptor beta chains below, sequenced in a study of T cell responses to AZD1222 COVID-19 vaccine (dated by TCRdb to about 2021). The library was built by means of the immunoSEQ multiplex PCR assay. The table comes from immuneACCESS by way of TCRdb, which keeps in-frame sequences with V and J called. Part of the clones is missing from these tables; in studies checked, under half for an unresolved V gene and the rest for unknown reasons. This sample holds 150,000 or so clones; 70% to 90% were observed only once. In total, the top ten clones hold roughly 5% of the sample. In the paper's terms, the time point label means: baseline before first vaccination. Taken with the paper, the label for treatment or condition translates to: meningococcal conjugate vaccine given as trial control. The specimen comprised peripheral blood, sampled on day 0 of MenACWY control vaccination. These receptors were taken from an adult in good health.

The chain carries TRBV6-5 and TRBJ2-2; 10 bases line up with TRBD1. The CDR3 has 14 amino acids. Trimming cost V 11 bases and J 6 bases; bases outside gene matches: 9. Germline V CDR1 and CDR2: MNHEY, SVGAGI. CDR3 amino acids: CAGAGTGVPGELFF. In nucleotides, the CDR3 is TGTGCCGGGGCCGGGACAGGGGTCCCCGGGGAGCTGTTTTTT.

This sequence joins TRBV29-1 and TRBJ1-2, with D perhaps TRBD1 (5 bases). V dropped 5 bases and J dropped 3 bases, with 10 bases sitting between them. CDR1 and CDR2 from the germline V gene are SQVTM and ANQGSEA. This CDR3 region has 12 residues. CDR3 sequence reads: CSVQGEDYGYTF. CDR3 nucleotides: TGCAGCGTTCAGGGAGAAGACTATGGCTACACCTTC.

The V call is TRBV19, the J call TRBJ2-2; 8 bases line up with TRBD2. V shed 2 bases, J shed 2 bases, and the junction held 7 bases outside the gene matches. CDR1 and CDR2 (germline): LNHDA, SQIVND (reference sequence). The CDR3 totals 17 residues. DNA of the CDR3: TGTGCCAGTAGTATAATCGGTGCGGGGGGAAACACCGGGGAGCTGTTTTTT. Translated: CASSIIGAGGNTGELFF.

The V call is TRBV7-8, the J call TRBJ1-1; D might be TRBD1 (5 bases). Germline V CDR1 and CDR2: SGHVS, FQNEAQ. The CDR3 is 17 residues long. The ends were cut back, 5 bases at V and 1 base at J, with 20 bases in the middle. CDR3 protein: CASSPELGQGANTEAFF. The CDR3 DNA reads TGTGCCAGCAGCCCAGAGTTAGGGCAGGGAGCGAACACTGAAGCTTTCTTT.

The CDR3 here is CASSQESGGLFF. DNA for the CDR3: TGTGCCAGCAGCCAAGAGTCCGGGGGGCTGTTTTTT. J is TRBJ1-4 and V is TRBV3-1 (or the pseudogene TRBV3-2), with D possibly TRBD1 on 5 matching bases. V lost 0 bases, J lost 14 bases, and 10 bases lay in between. The CDR3 length is 12 residues. Germline V gene lookup returns CDR1 LGHDT and CDR2 YNNKEL (reference sequence).

The chain couples TRBV30 to TRBJ1-3; a possible D gene is TRBD1 (5 bases). The V gene lost 5 bases and the J gene lost 4 bases, with 12 bases spanning the gap. CDR1 GTSNPN and CDR2 SVGIG come from the germline V gene (reference sequence). CDR3 size: 13 residues. The CDR3: CAWDSLLGNTIYF. In DNA form, the CDR3 reads TGTGCCTGGGACAGCCTTTTAGGAAACACCATATATTTT.

The chain links TRBV21-1 to TRBJ1-2. TRBV21-1 is a known pseudogene. The CDR3 covers 12 residues. CDR3 sequence (DNA): TGTGCCAGCAGCAAAGTGAGCTATGGCTACACCTTC. It codes for CASSKVSYGYTF.

The chain is built from TRBV24-1 and TRBJ2-2; TRBD2 matches at 14 bases. J lost 5 bases, V lost 4 bases, and 11 bases had no gene match. Per germline, CDR1 KGHDR and CDR2 SFDVKD. CDR3 length equals 19 residues. This CDR3 reads CATSDPGLAGVFGTGELFF. As DNA, the CDR3 is TGTGCCACCAGTGACCCGGGACTAGCGGGAGTTTTTGGGACCGGGGAGCTGTTTTTT.

V gene TRBV5-1 combines with J gene TRBJ2-3; 9 positions match TRBD2. This CDR3 region has 15 residues. CDR1 is SGHRS and CDR2 is YFSETQ in the germline V gene. The ends lost 4 bases at V and 6 bases at J; junction bases unmatched: 9. The CDR3 region is CASSPLAGRGDTQYF. For the CDR3, the DNA is TGCGCCAGCAGCCCGCTAGCGGGAAGGGGGGATACGCAGTATTTT.

This sequence joins TRBV7-2 and TRBJ2-5, with unresolved D. Per germline, CDR1 SGHTA and CDR2 FQGNSA. The germline V and J ends were trimmed by 1 base and 4 bases, with 7 bases remaining between them. This CDR3 contains 13 residues. The CDR3, as DNA: TGTGCCAGCAGCTTAGTCGGCGCAGAGACCCAGTACTTC. It is translated as CASSLVGAETQYF.

The CDR3 here is CASSYVTGSYEQYF. The CDR3 DNA follows: TGTGCCAGCAGTTACGTCACCGGCTCCTACGAGCAGTACTTC. The V and J genes are TRBV25-1 and TRBJ2-7; D unclear. CDR1 and CDR2 (germline): MGHDK, SYGVNS. The CDR3 covers 14 residues. V lost 5 bases and J lost 0, with 11 bases in between.

This clone was found once. The V call is TRBV15, the J call TRBJ2-1, with 9 bases matching TRBD1. The CDR3 contains 17 residues. Trimming at V came to 2 bases and at J to 8 bases, leaving 13 bases not matched to a gene. Germline V gene sequence: CDR1 LNHNV, CDR2 YYDKDF (reference sequence). The CDR3 nucleotides are TGTGCCACCAGCAGACGTACCGGGACAGGGCGACGTGATGAGCAGTTCTTC. This gives the protein CATSRRTGTGRRDEQFF. Variable domain in full (rest from reference TRBV15 and TRBJ2-1): DAMVIQNPRYQVTQFGKPVTLSCSQTLNHNVMYWYQQKSSQAPKLLFHYYDKDFNNEADTPDNFQSRRPNTSFCFLDIRSPGLGDTAMYLCATSRRTGTGRRDEQFFGPGTRLTVL.

The chain links TRBV3-1 (or the pseudogene TRBV3-2) to TRBJ2-5; D unresolved. Trimming pared 1 base from V and 7 bases from J, leaving 4 bases between. The CDR3 totals 11 residues. Germline assignment: CDR1 LGHDT and CDR2 YNNKEL (reference sequence). Here the CDR3 DNA reads TGTGCCAGCAGCCAAGGGGGGACCCAGTACTTC. It translates to CASSQGGTQYF.

This chain connects TRBV5-3 to TRBJ1-6, with 7 bases that match TRBD1. TRBV5-3 is an open reading frame, and its role is uncertain. After removal of 4 bases from V and 6 bases from J, the junction contained 13 bases not matched to a gene. The CDR3 has 17 amino acids. As DNA, the CDR3 is TGTGCCAGAAGCCCGATCGGCGGACAGGTGCCTAATTCACCCCTCCACTTT. Translated, it gives CARSPIGGQVPNSPLHF.

This clone was observed once. The chain links TRBV7-2 to TRBJ1-1; 7 bases line up with TRBD1. V dropped 8 bases and J dropped 0; count of bases not matched to a gene: 6. Germline V CDR1 and CDR2: SGHTA, FQGNSA. The CDR3 length is 14 residues. CDR3: CASGRDSMNTEAFF. DNA of the CDR3: TGTGCCAGCGGACGGGACAGCATGAACACTGAAGCTTTCTTT.

This clone was counted once. The J gene is TRBJ2-5, the V gene TRBV5-1; 7 nucleotides line up with TRBD2. The CDR3 loop spans 17 amino acids. Trimming cost V 0 bases and J 1 base; bases outside gene matches: 9. Germline V lookup: CDR1 SGHRS, CDR2 YFSETQ. CDR3 loop: CASSLGWGGDIQETQYF. As DNA, the CDR3 is TGCGCCAGCAGCTTGGGGTGGGGGGGAGACATCCAAGAGACCCAGTACTTC. Filled out from reference TRBV5-1 and TRBJ2-5, the complete variable domain reads KAGVTQTPRYLIKTRGQQVTLSCSPISGHRSVSWYQQTPGQGLQFLFEYFSETQRNKGNFPGRFSGRQFSNSRSEMNVSTLELGDSALYLCASSLGWGGDIQETQYFGPGTRLLVL.

V usage is TRBV7-9 and J usage is TRBJ2-7; 10 nucleotides match TRBD1. After removal of 1 base from V and 2 bases from J, the junction contained 2 bases not matched to a gene. This CDR3 is 15 amino acids long. Germline lookup yields CDR1 SEHNR and CDR2 FQNEAQ (reference sequence). This CDR3 is CASSLGGTGAYEQYV. The CDR3 bases are TGTGCCAGCAGCTTAGGGGGGACAGGGGCCTACGAGCAGTACGTC.

The rearrangement uses TRBV14 and TRBJ2-3, with 7 bases matching TRBD2. Germline lookup yields CDR1 SGHDN and CDR2 FVKESK. The CDR3 has 18 residues. The V segment lost 3 bases and the J segment 0 bases; nucleotides outside the gene matches: 12. This CDR3 reads CASSQGRSSGASTDTQYF. The CDR3 DNA reads as TGTGCCAGCAGCCAGGGTCGTAGCAGCGGGGCTAGCACAGATACGCAGTATTTT.

CDR3 sequence reads: CASSIGPRGAENTEAFF. The CDR3 nucleotides read TGTGCCAGTAGTATAGGTCCCCGAGGGGCAGAGAACACTGAAGCTTTCTTT. The rearrangement links TRBV19 to TRBJ1-1, with D perhaps TRBD1 (5 bases). The V end lost 1 base, the J end lost 1 base, and 16 bases lay between the germline ends. CDR1 and CDR2 (germline): LNHDA, SQIVND (reference sequence). This CDR3 has 17 amino acids.

This clone was observed a handful of times. The chain recombines TRBV18 with TRBJ1-5, with TRBD1 matching 7 bases. The CDR3 is 15 amino acids. The germline V gene encodes CDR1 KGHSH and CDR2 LQKENI. V gave up 6 bases and J gave up 4 bases; unmatched junction bases: 9. The CDR3 loop reads CASSPGTELNQPQHF. CDR3 nucleotide sequence: TGTGCCAGCTCCCCCGGGACAGAGCTTAATCAGCCCCAGCATTTT.

This rearrangement joins TRBV25-1 to TRBJ2-3; TRBD2 matches 9 bases. The CDR3 contains 18 residues. With 6 bases clipped from V and 1 base from J, the junction kept 14 bases outside the gene matches. Germline V gene data show CDR1 as MGHDK and CDR2 as SYGVNS. The CDR3: CASSRGAGGSSRTDTQYF. As DNA, the CDR3 is TGTGCCAGCAGCCGGGGAGCGGGGGGATCTTCTCGCACAGATACGCAGTATTTT. The whole variable domain, filled in from reference TRBV25-1 and TRBJ2-3, reads EADIYQTPRYLVIGTGKKITLECSQTMGHDKMYWYQQDPGMELHLIHYSYGVNSTEKGDLSSESTVSRIRTEHFPLTLESARPSHTSQYLCASSRGAGGSSRTDTQYFGPGTRLTVL.

This chain links TRBV5-5 with TRBJ1-2, with 7 bases that match TRBD1. This CDR3 is 16 amino acids long. V was pared by 0 bases and J by 0 bases, with 5 bases of the junction left unmatched. CDR1 SGHKS and CDR2 YYEKEE come from the germline V gene (reference sequence). CDR3 in amino acids: CASSLGQGDPNYGYTF. The CDR3 nucleotides read TGTGCCAGCAGCTTGGGTCAGGGGGACCCTAACTATGGCTACACCTTC.

The chain uses TRBV7-9 and TRBJ2-2; the D is unclear. The germline CDR1 and CDR2 sequences are SEHNR and FQNEAQ (reference sequence). CDR3 length: 15 residues. Trimming took off 2 bases at V and 2 bases at J, with 9 bases between the two ends. This CDR3 is CASSLYGQNTGELFF. CDR3 in DNA: TGTGCCAGCAGCTTATATGGGCAAAACACCGGGGAGCTGTTTTTT.

The rearrangement links TRBV3-1 (or the pseudogene TRBV3-2) to TRBJ2-7, with 7 positions matching TRBD2. CDR1 and CDR2 from the germline V gene are LGHDT and YNNKEL (reference sequence). J gave up 7 bases and V 2 bases, and 11 bases lay outside the gene matches. This CDR3 is built from 15 residues. In DNA form, the CDR3 reads TGTGCCAGCAGCCAACTAGCGGCAAGACTCGGGGAGCAGTACTTC. Its translation is CASSQLAARLGEQYF.

The rearrangement uses TRBV2 and TRBJ2-4, with D hard to call. The germline V gene has CDR1 SNHLY and CDR2 FYNNEI. V was pared by 5 bases and J by 7 bases, with 3 bases between. This CDR3 has 10 residues. The CDR3 region is CASSNNIQYF. In nucleotides, the CDR3 is TGTGCCAGCAGTAATAACATTCAGTACTTC.

The V and J genes are TRBV9 and TRBJ1-2, with 9 positions matching TRBD1. CDR1 is SGDLS, CDR2 YYNGEE, per germline. V lost 0 bases to trimming and J lost 4 bases; unmatched junction nucleotides: 4. The CDR3 runs 15 residues. The CDR3 loop reads CASSVATGGIYGYTF. The CDR3 bases are TGTGCCAGCAGCGTAGCTACAGGGGGCATCTATGGCTACACCTTC.